Below, 4 T cell receptor beta chains from the same sample are listed, as sequenced in a study of T cell responses to AZD1222 COVID-19 vaccine. The repertoire was sequenced with immunoSEQ multiplex PCR; TCRdb's copy has only in-frame clones and lacks some. The data contain over 150,000 clones, over 75% of them singletons. The input for sequencing was peripheral blood, taken on day 0 of AZD1222 vaccination. Receptor source: an adult in good health.

The chain employs TRBV4-1 and TRBJ1-3, with D perhaps matching TRBD1 (5 bases). This CDR3 contains 16 residues. The germline gives CDR1 MGHRA, CDR2 YSYEKL. The V and J ends lost 6 bases and 3 bases respectively, with 18 bases between them. The CDR3 DNA follows: TGCGCCAGCAGTCCTACGGGGCGTATTTTTGGAAACACCATATATTTT. Protein: CASSPTGRIFGNTIYF.

The chain has TRBV21-1 and TRBJ1-5. TRBV21-1 is annotated as a pseudogene. The CDR3 sequence is 14 residues long. Written as DNA, the CDR3 is TGTGCCAGCAGCAACTCGGGGCGCAATCAGCCCCAGCATTTT. Its translation: CASSNSGRNQPQHF.

The V call is TRBV13, the J call TRBJ1-1; D is unclear. CDR3 length: 15 amino acids. Germline V gene lookup returns CDR1 PRHDT and CDR2 FYEKMQ (reference sequence). Trimming cost V 7 bases and J 0 bases, with 15 bases left between them. As DNA, the CDR3 is TGTGCCAGCACCCTAACGGAGACTTTGAACACTGAAGCTTTCTTT. As protein: CASTLTETLNTEAFF. The full variable domain, rest sourced from reference TRBV13 and TRBJ1-1, is AAGVIQSPRHLIKEKRETATLKCYPIPRHDTVYWYQQGPGQDPQFLISFYEKMQSDKGSIPDRFSAQQFSDYHSELNMSSLELGDSALYFCASTLTETLNTEAFFGQGTRLTVV.

In DNA form, the CDR3 reads TGTGCCAGCAGTTTACAGAATTCACCCCTCCACTTT. Protein product: CASSLQNSPLHF. The genes are TRBV12-3 or TRBV12-4 and TRBJ1-6, with no clear D. V was pared by 2 bases and J by 7 bases, with 3 bases between. The CDR3 is 12 amino acids.